This TCR beta chain originates from a study of Tregs in tolerant kidney transplant recipients. Thawed PBMCs were rested overnight at 37°C with 200 IU/ml IL-2 before regulatory T cell sorting. The assay was immunoSEQ multiplex PCR, and TCRdb's table has in-frame clones only and misses some. The sample holds about 15,000 clones, 80% seen once. Study-wide findings and caveats: The small number of patients limits these findings pending further validation.

The CDR3 has 15 residues. CDR1 and CDR2 from the germline V gene are SGHVS and FNYEAQ. Trimming left V 0 bases short and J 7 bases short, with 15 bases between. This clone was detected only a few times. What it binds is not known. This chain uses TRBV7-6 with TRBJ1-2, with a tentative D call TRBD1 (5 bases). This sequence was found in a human donor who received a combined kidney and bone marrow transplant. The sample here was Tregs from blood, taken before the transplant. CDR3: CASSLAFGQGIGYTF. The CDR3 DNA reads TGTGCCAGCAGCTTAGCGTTCGGCCAGGGAATTGGCTACACCTTC.